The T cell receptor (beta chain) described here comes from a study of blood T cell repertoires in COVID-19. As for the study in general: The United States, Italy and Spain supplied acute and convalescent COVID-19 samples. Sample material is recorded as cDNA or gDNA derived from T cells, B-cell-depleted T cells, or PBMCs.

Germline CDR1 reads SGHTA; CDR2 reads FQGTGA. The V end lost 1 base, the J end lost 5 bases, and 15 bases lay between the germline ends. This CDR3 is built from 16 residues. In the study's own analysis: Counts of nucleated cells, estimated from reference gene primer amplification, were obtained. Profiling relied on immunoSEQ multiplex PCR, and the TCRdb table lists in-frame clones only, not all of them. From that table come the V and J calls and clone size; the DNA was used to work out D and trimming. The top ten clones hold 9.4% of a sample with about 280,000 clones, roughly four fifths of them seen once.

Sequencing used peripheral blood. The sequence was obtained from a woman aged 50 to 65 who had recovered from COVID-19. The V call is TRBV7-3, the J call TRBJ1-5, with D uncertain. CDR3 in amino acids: CASSLNWRASDQPQHF. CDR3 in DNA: TGTGCCAGCAGCTTAAATTGGAGGGCCTCGGATCAGCCCCAGCATTTT.